The 13 T cell receptor beta chains reported below all come from one sample, sequenced in a study of human T cells and chemical hapten exposure. As for time point: patch test 3, about 24 weeks after DPC sensitization. Specified treatment: therapeutic diphenylcyclopropenone sensitization with weekly scalp DPC. One entry per CDR3 protein results from TCRdb running MiXCR on the RACE reads. The data hold 90,000 to 140,000 distinct CDR3 sequences, with less than 40% observed a single time. The sample was whole blood, taken in connection with sensitization to the hapten diphenylcyclopropenone (DPC). The receptors shown here come from a man aged 35 to 55 with alopecia areata. Some clones in this sample may be carry-over from other donors' samples.

This clonotype was counted only a few times. This rearrangement joins TRBV24-1 to TRBJ2-1; D assignment may be TRBD1 or TRBD2 (5 bases each). The ends were cut back, 4 bases at V and 6 bases at J, with 15 bases in the middle. Germline CDR1 and CDR2: KGHDR and SFDVKD. The CDR3 extends over 15 amino acids. The CDR3 loop reads CATSDPGPSFNEQFF. The CDR3 nucleotides read TGTGCCACCAGTGACCCGGGACCCTCTTTCAATGAGCAGTTCTTC.

The genes are TRBV28 and TRBJ1-1; tentatively, D is TRBD1 (5 bases). Looked up from germline, CDR1 is MDHEN and CDR2 is SYDVKM. V lost 7 bases and J 8 bases, leaving 20 bases between the germline ends. The CDR3 runs to 14 residues. The CDR3 DNA reads as TGTGCCAGCATTAAACCTGGGGCCGTAAGAGAAGCTTTCTTT. Protein product: CASIKPGAVREAFF.

V gene TRBV6-6 combines with J gene TRBJ2-7; 8 bases align to TRBD1. J gave up 6 bases and V 0 bases, and 7 bases lay outside the gene matches. In germline, CDR1 is MNHNY, CDR2 SVGAGI (reference sequence). The CDR3 is made up of 15 amino acids. CDR3 sequence: CASSYSGQGRGEQYV. CDR3 nucleotide sequence: TGTGCCAGCAGTTACTCTGGACAGGGCCGAGGCGAGCAGTACGTC.

This clonotype was recorded once. This chain joins TRBV7-9 and TRBJ1-4; a weak D match, TRBD1 (6 bases). V was trimmed by 5 bases and J by 5 bases, leaving 15 bases between them. The germline CDR1 and CDR2 sequences are SEHNR and FQNEAQ (reference sequence). CDR3 length equals 15 residues. In DNA form, the CDR3 reads TGTGCCAGCAGCGTTAGACAGGCCTGGAATGAAAAACTGTTTTTT. Its translation is CASSVRQAWNEKLFF.

This chain connects TRBV6-4 to TRBJ2-3; D is unresolved. The V end lost 3 bases, the J end lost 0 bases, and 10 bases lay between the germline ends. The CDR3 runs to 15 residues. Germline CDR1 is MRHNA and CDR2 is SNTAGT. This CDR3 is CASSESSGSTDTQYF. The CDR3 DNA follows: TGTGCCAGCAGTGAGAGTTCCGGAAGCACAGATACGCAGTATTTT.

This sequence joins TRBV20-1 and TRBJ1-1; no clear D gene. Germline lookup yields CDR1 DFQATT and CDR2 SNEGSKA (reference sequence). This CDR3 is 12 amino acids long. V lost 3 bases and J lost 6, with 11 bases in between. DNA for the CDR3: TGCAGTGCTAGGCGGTGGAGGGCTGAAGCTTTCTTT. It yields the protein CSARRWRAEAFF.

V and J are TRBV6-2 or TRBV6-3 and TRBJ2-7; tentative D call: TRBD1 (5 bases). CDR1 and CDR2 from the germline V gene are MNHEY and SVGEGT. The CDR3 runs to 12 residues. Trimming left V 8 bases short and J 5 bases short, with 13 bases between. The CDR3 sequence: CASGLRGNEQYF. The CDR3, as DNA: TGTGCCAGCGGCCTAAGGGGAAACGAGCAGTACTTC.

V gene TRBV27 combines with J gene TRBJ2-7, with D perhaps matching TRBD2 (5 bases). Germline assignment: CDR1 MNHEY and CDR2 SMNVEV (reference sequence). The V gene lost 6 bases and the J gene lost 6 bases, with 18 bases spanning the gap. This CDR3 region has 14 residues. The DNA for the CDR3 is TGTGCCAGCAGCTCGGGTCGGACCGAGGGCGAGCAGTACTTC. This sequence encodes CASSSGRTEGEQYF.

A few counts support this clonotype. CDR3 protein: CASSYSDGVSPPLHF. The CDR3 DNA reads as TGTGCCAGCAGTTACTCCGACGGTGTGTCCCCACCCCTCCACTTT. The chain employs TRBV6-5 and TRBJ1-6; D is ambiguous. The germline CDR1 and CDR2 sequences are MNHEY and SVGAGI. V gave up 0 bases and J gave up 11 bases, with 14 bases separating them. This CDR3 contains 15 residues.

This chain's CDR3 is CASSLGRGGLRYEQYF. The CDR3 nucleotides read TGTGCCAGCAGTTTAGGGCGCGGCGGACTCAGGTACGAGCAGTACTTC. V is TRBV28 and J is TRBJ2-7; TRBD2 is a possible D gene (5 bases). Trimming left V 2 bases short and J 4 bases short, with 18 bases between. Germline V lookup: CDR1 MDHEN, CDR2 SYDVKM. This CDR3 region has 16 residues.

V gene TRBV29-1 combines with J gene TRBJ2-1; TRBD2 agrees at 9 bases. CDR3 length equals 14 residues. Germline CDR1 is SQVTM and CDR2 is ANQGSEA. V trimming: 7 bases; J trimming: 9 bases; junction bases outside the gene matches: 13. CDR3 coding DNA: TGCAGCGGAAAGTTAGCGGGAGCGACAAGTGAGCAGTTCTTC. Protein product: CSGKLAGATSEQFF.

This clonotype was picked up a small number of times. The chain is built from TRBV12-3 or TRBV12-4 and TRBJ2-1; D ambiguous. The ends were cut back, 4 bases at V and 12 bases at J, with 10 bases in the middle. The CDR3 has 11 amino acids. The chain's CDR3 is CASSSPPWQFF. CDR3 nucleotide sequence: TGTGCCAGCAGTTCGCCCCCTTGGCAGTTCTTC.

This clonotype has only a few counts. This chain joins TRBV6-6 and TRBJ2-7; the match to TRBD2 covers 10 bases. The CDR3 is 16 amino acids. Trimming removed 2 bases from V and 4 bases from J; junction bases left unmatched: 8. Germline V gene data show CDR1 as MNHNY and CDR2 as SVGAGI (reference sequence). The CDR3 region has the DNA TGTGCCAGCAGTTACGGGGGTGTAGCGGGAGGTTACGAGCAGTACGTC. As protein: CASSYGGVAGGYEQYV.